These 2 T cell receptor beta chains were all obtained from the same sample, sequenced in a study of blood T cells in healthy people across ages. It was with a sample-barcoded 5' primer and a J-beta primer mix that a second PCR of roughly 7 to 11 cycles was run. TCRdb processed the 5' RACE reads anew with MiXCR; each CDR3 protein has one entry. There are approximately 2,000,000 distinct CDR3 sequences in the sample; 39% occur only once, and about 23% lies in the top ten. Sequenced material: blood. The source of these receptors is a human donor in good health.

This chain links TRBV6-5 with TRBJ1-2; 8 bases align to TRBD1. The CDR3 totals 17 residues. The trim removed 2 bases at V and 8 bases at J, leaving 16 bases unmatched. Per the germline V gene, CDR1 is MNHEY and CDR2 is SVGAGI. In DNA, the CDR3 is TGTGCCAGCAGTTACCCGTGGTTGGCAGGGGGCGTAAGGGGCTACACCTTC. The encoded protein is CASSYPWLAGGVRGYTF.

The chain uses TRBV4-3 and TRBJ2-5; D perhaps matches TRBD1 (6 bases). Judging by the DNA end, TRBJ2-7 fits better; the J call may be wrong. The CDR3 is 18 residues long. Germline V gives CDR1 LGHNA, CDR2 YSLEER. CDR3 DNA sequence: TGCGCCAGCAGCCAAGATTTAACAGGGACATTATCCTCCTACGAGCAGTACTTC. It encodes CASSQDLTGTLSSYEQYF.